These 15 T cell receptor beta chains originate from one sample sequenced in a study of T cells in Graves' hyperthyroidism and ophthalmopathy. TCR beta CDR3 regions were amplified from RNA transcripts. The HTBI primer set served for first-round RT-PCR of the TCR CDR3. In TCRdb, the multiplex PCR reads were re-called with MiXCR into one record per CDR3 protein. The data contain 530,000 or so distinct CDR3 sequences, about 43% of them singletons. Sequencing was done on a sample of peripheral blood or thyroid tissue (not recorded which). These receptors were collected from a woman aged 18-29 years with Graves' hyperthyroidism.

Worth noting for this clonotype: A much larger clone differs by one base, so this may be a read error. J is TRBJ2-2 and V is TRBV12-3 or TRBV12-4, with 7 nucleotides matching TRBD1. CDR3 length: 15 residues. The CDR3 DNA sequence: TGTGCCAGCAGATGGACAGGCCCCATCCCTGGGGGGCTGTTTTTT. Translated: CASRWTGPIPGGLFF.

This clonotype has ten or more counts. The CDR3 DNA is TGTGCCAGCAGCGTAACACCGGGGTACTCCTACGAGCAGTACTTC. Protein: CASSVTPGYSYEQYF. The genes are TRBV11-2 and TRBJ2-7; D is possibly TRBD2 (5 bases). The CDR3 is made up of 15 amino acids. The V gene's germline CDR1 is SGHAT and CDR2 FQNNGV. The V gene lost 5 bases and the J gene lost 0 bases, with 14 bases spanning the gap.

The chain joins TRBV19 to TRBJ2-2; 9 bases match TRBD1. This CDR3 contains 21 residues. J was trimmed by 3 bases and V by 4 bases; bases with no gene match: 21. Germline CDR1 is LNHDA and CDR2 is SQIVND (reference sequence). CDR3 sequence (DNA): TGTGCCAGTAGTAAAACCCCGACAGGGGGAGAGGAAATCGTTGACACCGGGGAGCTGTTTTTT. This encodes CASSKTPTGGEEIVDTGELFF.

This sequence joins TRBV20-1 and TRBJ2-1; D is tentatively TRBD1 or TRBD2 (5 bases each). The DNA matches TRBJ2-7 better at its end, which makes the J call doubtful. In germline, CDR1 is DFQATT, CDR2 SNEGSKA (reference sequence). CDR3 length: 15 amino acids. The CDR3 region has the DNA TGCAGTGCTAGAGATGCCAGGGACCCCTACAATGAGCAGTACTTC. Amino acids: CSARDARDPYNEQYF.

This clonotype was seen many times. Because the CDR3's place on the DNA is in doubt, the DNA is left out and the CDR3 is given as listed by TCRdb. This rearrangement joins TRBV6-2 or TRBV6-3 to TRBJ2-2; the table gives TRBD1 as D, unverified against the DNA. Both ends counted, the CDR3 spans 13 residues. Germline CDR1 is MNHEY and CDR2 is SVGEGT. CDR3 protein: CASTARQSGSCFF.

This clonotype was counted between two and nine times. The gene calls are TRBV20-1 and TRBJ2-2; no firm D call. The length of the CDR3 is 15 residues. Germline V gene data show CDR1 as DFQATT and CDR2 as SNEGSKA (reference sequence). Trimming pared 5 bases from V and 0 bases from J, leaving 13 bases between. In DNA form, the CDR3 reads TGCAGTGCTCTTACAAGATTCGCGAACACCGGGGAGCTGTTTTTT. It translates to CSALTRFANTGELFF.

The chain joins TRBV4-2 to TRBJ2-7; D not certain. This CDR3 has 16 residues. Trimming took off 0 bases at V and 4 bases at J, with 16 bases between the two ends. CDR1 LGHNA and CDR2 YNFKEQ come from the germline V gene. CDR3 in DNA: TGTGCCAGCAGCCAAGATATATTTATAACCGGTTACGAGCAGTACTTC. Residues: CASSQDIFITGYEQYF.

The chain uses TRBV5-1 and TRBJ2-5; D perhaps matches TRBD1 (6 bases). Trimming took off 1 base at V and 9 bases at J, with 13 bases between the two ends. Germline V gene data show CDR1 as SGHRS and CDR2 as YFSETQ. This CDR3 comprises 13 residues. CDR3 in DNA: TGCGCCAGCAGCTTGACAGGGTATGAGGCCCAGTACTTC. Its translation: CASSLTGYEAQYF.

As regards this clonotype: Relative to the germline gene, one junction end is altered; a read error may explain this. Written as DNA, the CDR3 is TGCGCCAGCAGCCCCTGGGGCCCCTACAATGAGCAGTTCTTC. It encodes CASSPWGPYNEQFF. The chain is built from TRBV12-3 or TRBV12-4 and TRBJ2-1; TRBD1 is a possible D gene (5 bases). CDR3 length: 14 residues.

Regarding this clonotype: Given a much more abundant clone one base away, this may be a read error. The V gene is TRBV11-2, the J gene TRBJ1-1; possible D gene TRBD1, 6 bases. The length of the CDR3 is 14 residues. Germline CDR1 and CDR2: SGHAT and FQNNGV. DNA of the CDR3: TGTGCCTGCAGCCAAGGACGAGGGGGGACTGAAGCTTTCTTT. It specifies CACSQGRGGTEAFF.

Comments on this clonotype: One junction end does not reproduce the germline sequence, and a read error may be involved. The chain is built from TRBV5-4 and TRBJ2-5, with D unresolved. The CDR3 has 17 residues. Germline assignment: CDR1 SGHNT and CDR2 YYREEE (reference sequence). This CDR3 is CASSYSPHDPTSEAQYF. For the CDR3, the DNA is TGTGCCAGCAGTTACTCCCCCCACGACCCTACGTCAGAGGCCCAGTACTTC. Together with reference TRBV5-4 and TRBJ2-5, the CDR3 gives the full variable domain: ETGVTQSPTHLIKTRGQQVTLRCSSQSGHNTVSWYQQALGQGPQFIFQYYREEENGRGNFPPRFSGLQFPNYSSELNVNALELDDSALYLCASSYSPHDPTSEAQYFGPGTRLLVL.

The J gene is TRBJ2-1, the V gene TRBV2; 7 bases fit TRBD2. There are 15 residues in the CDR3. V lost 1 base and J lost 4; bases outside the gene matches: 4. Germline CDR1 SNHLY, CDR2 FYNNEI. The CDR3: CASSEGLALYNEQFF. CDR3 nucleotides: TGTGCCAGCAGTGAAGGACTAGCCCTATACAATGAGCAGTTCTTC.

The rearrangement joins TRBV7-2 to TRBJ2-5; TRBD2 matches at 7 bases. The J call is uncertain, as TRBJ2-1 better fits the DNA end. This CDR3 is 15 amino acids long. Germline lookup yields CDR1 SGHTA and CDR2 FQGNSA. The CDR3 spells CASSHPGGSYNEQFF. In nucleotides, the CDR3 is TGTGCCAGCAGCCATCCGGGCGGGAGCTACAATGAGCAGTTCTTC.

In its sample, this clonotype was seen many times. V is TRBV12-3 or TRBV12-4 and J is TRBJ2-7; D call uncertain. This CDR3 is 12 amino acids long. V was shortened by 2 bases and J by 6 bases, with 8 bases between the two germline ends. The CDR3 spells CASSLNAPEQYF. For the CDR3, the DNA is TGTGCCAGCAGTTTAAATGCTCCCGAGCAGTACTTC.

The chain is built from TRBV12-3 or TRBV12-4 and TRBJ1-2; TRBD1 might be the D (6 bases). Between the trimmed V and J ends, which lost 5 bases and 7 bases, there was a span of 23 bases. CDR3 length: 16 amino acids. The CDR3 spells CASSLGGGDAIFGYTF. In DNA, the CDR3 is TGTGCCAGCAGTCTAGGGGGGGGGGATGCGATTTTTGGCTACACCTTC.